Sequencing of this T cell receptor (beta chain) was carried out in a study of cytomegalovirus exposure and HLA in healthy donors. Turning to the study itself: The roughly 110 validation repertoires were reported in a later analysis to have been generated on the same platform as the roughly 680 first-cohort repertoires. General study results and limits: In vitro, a few CMV-associated chains proved specific for CMV antigens. Researchers counted around 180 TCR beta chains as cytomegalovirus-associated.

TCRdb's table, derived via immunoSEQ multiplex PCR, lists solely in-frame clones and lacks some. The sample holds about 130,000 clones, approximately 82% seen once. The CDR3 extends over 15 amino acids. CDR1 is SEHNR, CDR2 FQNEAQ, per germline (reference sequence). V lost 5 bases to trimming and J lost 0 bases; unmatched junction nucleotides: 6. Donors were drawn from the approximately 130-subject validation cohort, separate from the approximately 680-subject first cohort. With respect to this clone: Its antigen is as yet unknown.

The receptor comes from a man aged 25 to 45 in good health and CMV-seropositive. The chain has TRBV7-9 and TRBJ1-1, with 7 bases identical to TRBD1. Sample: PBMCs. In DNA form, the CDR3 reads TGTGCCAGCAGCCCGCGGGACAGTTTGAACACTGAAGCTTTCTTT. This codes for CASSPRDSLNTEAFF.